This T cell receptor (beta chain) originates from a study of blood T cell repertoires in COVID-19 (TCRdb year 2020). Regarding the research as a whole: The collaborator samples originated in the United States, Italy and Spain and spanned the acute and convalescent phases of COVID-19. Subjects who had been exposed to COVID-19, were actively infected with it, or had recovered from it provided the deeply sampled blood TCRbeta repertoires that made up the dataset. Samples were obtained from the ongoing ImmuneRACE study (first 160 participants) and from 1,200 or so subjects provided by 6 global collaborators. The sample metadata nearly always contained a de-identified subject ID, COVID-19 status, age in years and sex. The repertoires were released in a freely available public database meant as a resource for research on the immune response to SARS-CoV-2. The material from the prospective study consisted of cDNA or gDNA derived from T cells, B-cell-depleted T cells, or PBMCs. HLA class I and class II types, where available, came from metadata supplied by the sample provider rather than from assay-based typing.

TCRbeta CDR3 regions were amplified from genomic DNA by means of the immunoSEQ Assay, a bias-controlled multiplex PCR. The authors' analysis ran thus. The number of nucleated cells in each sample was estimated from the amplification of reference gene primers within the assay. To quantify the absolute abundance of each unique TCRbeta CDR3 rearrangement, sequence reads were collapsed and filtered. For each sample, productive Simpson clonality was calculated as the square root of Simpson's diversity index across productive rearrangements. Entries here come from immuneACCESS through TCRdb and include only in-frame sequences with V and J called. Some clones fail to appear in such tables; in the studies checked, an unresolved V gene covers under half of the shortfall, and the cause of the remainder is unknown. The DNA was the basis for D and trimming; V, J and clone size are from that table. The sample records approximately 190,000 clones, roughly 80% of which are singletons. Jointly, the top ten make up under 7.5% of the sample.

A note on this clone: Its antigen specificity is not known. Base qualities were left out, and no much larger clone turns up one base away.

CDR1 is given as SGDLS and CDR2 as YYNGEE, both from the germline V gene. V loses 3 bases at its end and J loses 7 bases; junction bases beyond the gene matches: 9. CDR3 length: 16 amino acids, cysteine to phenylalanine. The read is trimmed to its CDR3 DNA, 48 bases read in frame from base 1. Each collaborating institution followed its own protocols to collect whole blood in K2EDTA tubes. For TCRbeta analysis, collaborator samples were shipped as frozen whole blood, as isolated PBMCs, or as DNA extracted from either sample type. Paper-wide results and their limitations: How much clinical and demographic metadata was included differed by source and by participant, and the metadata was provided uncurated.

The sequence was collected from a woman aged 40 to 49 with acute or convalescent COVID-19. The sequence joins TRBV9 to TRBJ1-6, with TRBD1 matching 8 junction bases. Sample: peripheral blood. The nucleotide sequence reads as follows: TGTGCCAGCAGCGCAAGTCATGACAGGGGCAATTCACCCCTCCACTTT. Translated, this gives CASSASHDRGNSPLHF.